This is a list of T cell receptor beta chains from one sample in a study of CD8 T cells in Susac syndrome. TCRdb called the immunoSEQ multiplex PCR reads again in MiXCR, with one record for every CDR3 protein. The repertoire holds about 190,000 distinct CDR3 sequences, with around 93% as singletons. The sequenced sample was CD4+ T cells from PBMCs. These receptors came from a human donor in good health. Both conserved end residues are part of each CDR3. D genes are given only for firm matches. Clone sizes are given selectively: once, few, many, or a class where the clone is expanded.

j_call: TRBJ1-1; cdr3_length: 13; v_call: TRBV4-3; d_call: .; clone_size: .; cdr3_aa: CASSQEENTEAFF; cdr3_nt: TGCGCCAGCAGCCAAGAAGAGAACACTGAAGCTTTCTTT
j_call: TRBJ2-1; cdr3_length: 12; v_call: TRBV20-1; d_call: .; clone_size: .; cdr3_aa: CSASTIFHEQFF; cdr3_nt: TGCAGTGCGTCGACTATTTTCCATGAGCAGTTCTTC
j_call: TRBJ2-4; cdr3_length: 11; v_call: TRBV7-2; d_call: .; clone_size: .; cdr3_aa: CASSLGGRGYF; cdr3_nt: TGTGCCAGCAGCTTAGGCGGTCGGGGGTACTTC
j_call: TRBJ1-2; cdr3_length: 14; v_call: TRBV5-6; d_call: .; clone_size: .; cdr3_aa: CASSSRQVMGGYTF; cdr3_nt: TGTGCCAGCAGCTCTCGACAGGTGATGGGAGGCTACACCTTC
j_call: TRBJ2-1; cdr3_length: 17; v_call: TRBV24-1; d_call: .; clone_size: .; cdr3_aa: CATSDLPTGRMNNEQFF; cdr3_nt: TGTGCCACCAGTGATCTCCCGACAGGGAGGATGAACAATGAGCAGTTCTTC
j_call: TRBJ1-4; cdr3_length: 13; v_call: TRBV12-3/TRBV12-4; d_call: .; clone_size: .; cdr3_aa: CASSFAGNEKLFF; cdr3_nt: TGTGCCAGCAGTTTTGCGGGTAATGAAAAACTGTTTTTT
j_call: TRBJ2-3; cdr3_length: 15; v_call: TRBV20-1; d_call: .; clone_size: .; cdr3_aa: CSARDGTDPIGTQYF; cdr3_nt: TGCAGTGCTAGAGATGGGACCGATCCGATTGGAACGCAGTATTTT
j_call: TRBJ2-3; cdr3_length: 12; v_call: TRBV28; d_call: TRBD2; clone_size: .; cdr3_aa: CASSLGTIGKYF; cdr3_nt: TGTGCCAGCAGTTTGGGGACTATAGGAAAGTATTTT
j_call: TRBJ2-2; cdr3_length: 15; v_call: TRBV6-2/TRBV6-3; d_call: .; clone_size: .; cdr3_aa: CASSPPVLTTGELFF; cdr3_nt: TGTGCCAGCAGCCCACCCGTTTTGACCACCGGGGAGCTGTTTTTT
j_call: TRBJ2-7; cdr3_length: 14; v_call: TRBV2; d_call: .; clone_size: few; cdr3_aa: CASTRRVTTDEQYF; cdr3_nt: TGTGCCAGCACCCGAAGGGTGACCACGGACGAGCAGTACTTC
j_call: TRBJ2-2; cdr3_length: 14; v_call: TRBV12-3/TRBV12-4; d_call: TRBD2; clone_size: .; cdr3_aa: CASHSGVDTGELFF; cdr3_nt: TGTGCCAGCCATAGCGGGGTGGACACCGGGGAGCTGTTTTTT
j_call: TRBJ1-5; cdr3_length: 17; v_call: TRBV20-1; d_call: .; clone_size: .; cdr3_aa: CSARDPGGRWNNQPQHF; cdr3_nt: TGCAGTGCTAGAGATCCCGGAGGGAGGTGGAACAATCAGCCCCAGCATTTT
j_call: TRBJ1-4; cdr3_length: 16; v_call: TRBV28; d_call: .; clone_size: .; cdr3_aa: CASSSPSRDGGEKLFF; cdr3_nt: TGTGCCAGCAGTTCCCCATCCCGAGACGGGGGTGAAAAACTGTTTTTT
j_call: TRBJ1-5; cdr3_length: 15; v_call: TRBV4-3; d_call: .; clone_size: .; cdr3_aa: CASSQEGYSNQPQHF; cdr3_nt: TGCGCCAGCAGCCAGGAAGGGTATAGCAATCAGCCCCAGCATTTT
j_call: TRBJ2-3; cdr3_length: 13; v_call: TRBV29-1; d_call: .; clone_size: once; cdr3_aa: CSIQLENTDTQYF; cdr3_nt: TGCAGCATACAACTAGAGAACACAGATACGCAGTATTTT
j_call: TRBJ2-3; cdr3_length: 13; v_call: TRBV24-1; d_call: .; clone_size: once; cdr3_aa: CATSDGGTDTQYF; cdr3_nt: TGTGCCACCAGTGATGGGGGCACAGATACGCAGTATTTT
j_call: TRBJ1-1; cdr3_length: 14; v_call: TRBV7-2; d_call: .; clone_size: few; cdr3_aa: CASSRGGAGTEAFF; cdr3_nt: TGTGCCAGCTCCCGGGGGGGGGCGGGAACTGAAGCTTTCTTT
j_call: TRBJ1-5; cdr3_length: 14; v_call: TRBV7-2; d_call: .; clone_size: .; cdr3_aa: CASTPYGGSLPQHF; cdr3_nt: TGTGCCAGCACCCCCTACGGGGGATCGTTGCCCCAGCATTTT
j_call: TRBJ1-2; cdr3_length: 15; v_call: TRBV12-3/TRBV12-4; d_call: TRBD1; clone_size: .; cdr3_aa: CASSPGGQGSYGYTF; cdr3_nt: TGTGCCAGCAGTCCCGGGGGACAGGGATCCTACGGCTACACCTTC
j_call: TRBJ1-2; cdr3_length: 14; v_call: TRBV6-6; d_call: .; clone_size: once; cdr3_aa: CASRSGGGIDGYTF; cdr3_nt: TGTGCCAGCAGGTCCGGTGGGGGGATCGATGGCTACACCTTC
j_call: TRBJ1-1; cdr3_length: 14; v_call: TRBV27; d_call: .; clone_size: .; cdr3_aa: CASSLSKVEGEAFF; cdr3_nt: TGTGCCAGCAGTTTATCGAAAGTTGAGGGTGAAGCTTTCTTT
j_call: TRBJ1-6; cdr3_length: 15; v_call: TRBV5-1; d_call: TRBD1; clone_size: .; cdr3_aa: CASSSQGTYNSPLHF; cdr3_nt: TGCGCCAGCAGCTCACAGGGGACTTATAATTCACCCCTCCACTTT
j_call: TRBJ1-3; cdr3_length: 15; v_call: TRBV3-1; d_call: .; clone_size: once; cdr3_aa: CASSPTSGSGNTIYF; cdr3_nt: TGTGCCAGCAGCCCTACCTCGGGGTCAGGAAACACCATATATTTT
j_call: TRBJ2-5; cdr3_length: 11; v_call: TRBV14; d_call: .; clone_size: once; cdr3_aa: CASSQEKTQYF; cdr3_nt: TGTGCCAGCAGCCAAGAGAAGACCCAGTACTTC
j_call: TRBJ1-4; cdr3_length: 16; v_call: TRBV20-1; d_call: .; clone_size: .; cdr3_aa: CSAREGSRSTNEKLFF; cdr3_nt: TGCAGTGCTAGAGAGGGGTCCCGGTCAACTAATGAAAAACTGTTTTTT
j_call: TRBJ1-1; cdr3_length: 16; v_call: TRBV27; d_call: .; clone_size: .; cdr3_aa: CASSPRTKPRGTEAFF; cdr3_nt: TGTGCCAGCAGTCCTAGGACAAAGCCCCGAGGGACTGAAGCTTTCTTT
j_call: TRBJ1-1; cdr3_length: 15; v_call: TRBV9; d_call: .; clone_size: .; cdr3_aa: CASSPQTHSNTEAFF; cdr3_nt: TGTGCCAGCAGCCCCCAGACACATTCGAACACTGAAGCTTTCTTT
j_call: TRBJ2-7; cdr3_length: 15; v_call: TRBV7-2; d_call: TRBD1; clone_size: .; cdr3_aa: CASSLDPGRGFEQYF; cdr3_nt: TGTGCCAGCAGCTTAGATCCGGGCAGGGGGTTTGAGCAGTACTTC
j_call: TRBJ1-6; cdr3_length: 16; v_call: TRBV15; d_call: .; clone_size: .; cdr3_aa: CATSRGGGQPNSPLHF; cdr3_nt: TGTGCCACCAGCAGAGGCGGCGGGCAGCCAAATTCACCCCTCCACTTT
j_call: TRBJ2-5; cdr3_length: 17; v_call: TRBV7-8; d_call: .; clone_size: .; cdr3_aa: CASSLISGGTSGETQYF; cdr3_nt: TGTGCCAGCAGCTTAATTTCTGGAGGTACCAGCGGTGAGACCCAGTACTTC
j_call: TRBJ1-2; cdr3_length: 12; v_call: TRBV18; d_call: .; clone_size: once; cdr3_aa: CASSPDSHGYTF; cdr3_nt: TGTGCCAGCTCACCGGACTCCCATGGCTACACCTTC
j_call: TRBJ1-1; cdr3_length: 17; v_call: TRBV12-3/TRBV12-4; d_call: .; clone_size: .; cdr3_aa: CASSPEVATGFYTEAFF; cdr3_nt: TGTGCCAGCAGCCCTGAGGTTGCTACCGGTTTCTACACTGAAGCTTTCTTT
j_call: TRBJ2-5; cdr3_length: 16; v_call: TRBV3-1; d_call: TRBD2; clone_size: .; cdr3_aa: CASSHALAGNRETQYF; cdr3_nt: TGTGCCAGCAGCCATGCACTAGCGGGGAATCGGGAGACCCAGTACTTC
j_call: TRBJ2-2; cdr3_length: 14; v_call: TRBV5-1; d_call: .; clone_size: .; cdr3_aa: CASSSGTLVGELFF; cdr3_nt: TGCGCCAGCAGCTCCGGGACCCTGGTTGGGGAGCTGTTTTTT
j_call: TRBJ1-1; cdr3_length: 17; v_call: TRBV11-1; d_call: .; clone_size: .; cdr3_aa: CASSPRPYGGMATEAFF; cdr3_nt: TGTGCCAGCAGTCCCCGACCCTATGGGGGGATGGCCACTGAAGCTTTCTTT
j_call: TRBJ2-1; cdr3_length: 11; v_call: TRBV19; d_call: .; clone_size: .; cdr3_aa: CASSIYNEQFF; cdr3_nt: TGTGCCAGTAGTATTTACAATGAGCAGTTCTTC
j_call: TRBJ2-5; cdr3_length: 12; v_call: TRBV12-3/TRBV12-4; d_call: .; clone_size: few; cdr3_aa: CASSLGGATQYF; cdr3_nt: TGTGCCAGCAGTTTAGGGGGTGCGACCCAGTACTTC
j_call: TRBJ2-7; cdr3_length: 12; v_call: TRBV30; d_call: .; clone_size: .; cdr3_aa: CAWKSGSHEQYF; cdr3_nt: TGTGCCTGGAAATCTGGGTCCCACGAGCAGTACTTC
j_call: TRBJ1-2; cdr3_length: 12; v_call: TRBV29-1; d_call: .; clone_size: once; cdr3_aa: CSDQTRNYGYTF; cdr3_nt: TGCAGCGACCAGACAAGGAACTATGGCTACACCTTC
j_call: TRBJ1-4; cdr3_length: 13; v_call: TRBV7-9; d_call: .; clone_size: .; cdr3_aa: CASSLPRGVKLFF; cdr3_nt: TGTGCCAGCAGCTTACCGCGGGGCGTTAAACTGTTTTTT
j_call: TRBJ2-1; cdr3_length: 10; v_call: TRBV7-9; d_call: .; clone_size: .; cdr3_aa: CAGGGNEQFF; cdr3_nt: TGTGCCGGCGGCGGCAATGAGCAGTTCTTC
j_call: TRBJ2-3; cdr3_length: 12; v_call: TRBV29-1; d_call: .; clone_size: once; cdr3_aa: CSVVLDTDTQYF; cdr3_nt: TGCAGCGTTGTTCTGGACACAGATACGCAGTATTTT
j_call: TRBJ2-7; cdr3_length: 16; v_call: TRBV4-1; d_call: .; clone_size: few; cdr3_aa: CASSQDRQGPWVEQYF; cdr3_nt: TGCGCCAGCAGCCAAGATCGGCAGGGCCCTTGGGTCGAGCAGTACTTC
j_call: TRBJ2-6; cdr3_length: 15; v_call: TRBV5-1; d_call: .; clone_size: .; cdr3_aa: CASSLGVGRANVLTF; cdr3_nt: TGCGCCAGCAGCTTGGGTGTAGGGAGGGCCAACGTCCTGACTTTC
j_call: TRBJ1-1; cdr3_length: 15; v_call: TRBV10-3; d_call: .; clone_size: .; cdr3_aa: CAIRRLDSPNTEAFF; cdr3_nt: TGTGCCATCAGAAGACTCGACAGCCCGAACACTGAAGCTTTCTTT
j_call: TRBJ2-3; cdr3_length: 14; v_call: TRBV7-7; d_call: .; clone_size: .; cdr3_aa: CASSHGQSTDTQYF; cdr3_nt: TGTGCTAGCAGCCATGGTCAGAGCACAGATACGCAGTATTTT
j_call: TRBJ2-6; cdr3_length: 17; v_call: TRBV4-1; d_call: .; clone_size: .; cdr3_aa: CASTPIAGSSGANVLTF; cdr3_nt: TGCGCCAGCACTCCGATTGCGGGGTCCTCTGGGGCCAACGTCCTGACTTTC
j_call: TRBJ1-6; cdr3_length: 14; v_call: TRBV12-3/TRBV12-4; d_call: TRBD1; clone_size: .; cdr3_aa: CASRVQGDNSPLHF; cdr3_nt: TGTGCCAGCAGAGTACAGGGGGATAATTCACCCCTCCACTTT
j_call: TRBJ1-1; cdr3_length: 13; v_call: TRBV6-5; d_call: .; clone_size: .; cdr3_aa: CASSWTANTEAFF; cdr3_nt: TGTGCCAGCAGTTGGACAGCGAACACTGAAGCTTTCTTT
j_call: TRBJ2-3; cdr3_length: 14; v_call: TRBV19; d_call: .; clone_size: .; cdr3_aa: CASSGPDSTDTQYF; cdr3_nt: TGTGCCAGTAGTGGACCCGATAGCACAGATACGCAGTATTTT
j_call: TRBJ1-5; cdr3_length: 16; v_call: TRBV12-3/TRBV12-4; d_call: TRBD1; clone_size: .; cdr3_aa: CASSSHRGTYNQPQHF; cdr3_nt: TGTGCCAGCAGTTCGCACAGGGGGACTTACAATCAGCCCCAGCATTTT
j_call: TRBJ2-3; cdr3_length: 14; v_call: TRBV2; d_call: TRBD2; clone_size: .; cdr3_aa: CATLLERGVGTQYF; cdr3_nt: TGTGCCACCCTCCTCGAGCGGGGGGTGGGTACGCAGTATTTT
j_call: TRBJ2-1; cdr3_length: 14; v_call: TRBV6-2/TRBV6-3; d_call: TRBD2; clone_size: .; cdr3_aa: CASIAGGSFDEQFF; cdr3_nt: TGTGCCAGCATAGCGGGGGGCTCTTTCGATGAGCAGTTCTTC
j_call: TRBJ1-1; cdr3_length: 10; v_call: TRBV6-1; d_call: .; clone_size: .; cdr3_aa: CASSKTEAFF; cdr3_nt: TGTGCCAGCAGCAAGACAGAAGCTTTCTTT
j_call: TRBJ1-5; cdr3_length: 13; v_call: TRBV5-5; d_call: TRBD1; clone_size: once; cdr3_aa: CASTGTGNQPQHF; cdr3_nt: TGTGCCAGCACCGGGACAGGGAATCAGCCCCAGCATTTT
j_call: TRBJ2-2; cdr3_length: 15; v_call: TRBV7-9; d_call: TRBD1; clone_size: once; cdr3_aa: CASSSGQGNTGELFF; cdr3_nt: TGTGCCAGCAGCTCCGGACAGGGGAACACCGGGGAGCTGTTTTTT
j_call: TRBJ1-1; cdr3_length: 17; v_call: TRBV5-1; d_call: TRBD1; clone_size: .; cdr3_aa: CASSTSGQGLVNTEAFF; cdr3_nt: TGCGCCAGCAGCACCTCGGGACAGGGATTAGTGAACACTGAAGCTTTCTTT
j_call: TRBJ1-1; cdr3_length: 15; v_call: TRBV3-1; d_call: .; clone_size: .; cdr3_aa: CASSYSPDRNTEAFF; cdr3_nt: TGTGCCAGCAGCTATTCACCGGACCGGAACACTGAAGCTTTCTTT
j_call: TRBJ1-1; cdr3_length: 14; v_call: TRBV6-5; d_call: .; clone_size: .; cdr3_aa: CASSRGGLNTEAFF; cdr3_nt: TGTGCCAGCAGTAGGGGGGGGTTGAACACTGAAGCTTTCTTT